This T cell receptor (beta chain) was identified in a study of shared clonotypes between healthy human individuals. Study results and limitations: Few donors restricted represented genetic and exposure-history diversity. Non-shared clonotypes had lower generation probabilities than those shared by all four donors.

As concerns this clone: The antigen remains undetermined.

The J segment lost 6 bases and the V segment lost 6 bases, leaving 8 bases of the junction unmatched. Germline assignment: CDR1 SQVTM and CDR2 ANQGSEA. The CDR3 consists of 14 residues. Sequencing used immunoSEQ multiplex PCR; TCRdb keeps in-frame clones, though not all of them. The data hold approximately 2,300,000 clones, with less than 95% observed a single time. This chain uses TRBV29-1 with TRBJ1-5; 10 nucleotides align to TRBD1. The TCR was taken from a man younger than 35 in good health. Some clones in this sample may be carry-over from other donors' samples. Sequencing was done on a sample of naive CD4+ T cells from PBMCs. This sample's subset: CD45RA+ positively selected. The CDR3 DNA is TGCAGCGTCGGGGACAGGGGAGGTGTTCAGCCCCAGCATTTT. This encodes CSVGDRGGVQPQHF.